One sample yielded the 21 T cell receptor beta chains listed below, sequenced in a study of chemoradiotherapy in HPV16-positive cancers. Repertoires were generated with immunoSEQ multiplex PCR, while TCRdb's copy carries only in-frame clones and drops some. This sample carries roughly 3,500 clones, approximately 80% of them seen once, and the ten largest clones take 13% to 15%. The specimen was collected from a patient who underwent chemoradiotherapy. All receptors derive from a human donor with HPV-associated anogenital cancer.

The gene calls are TRBV15 and TRBJ2-1; TRBD1 aligns across 7 bases. Per germline, CDR1 LNHNV and CDR2 YYDKDF (reference sequence). V lost 2 bases and J lost 2; bases outside the gene matches: 6. The CDR3 has 16 amino acids. CDR3 loop: CATSRIGTETYNEQFF. CDR3 coding DNA: TGTGCCACCAGCAGAATCGGGACAGAAACCTACAATGAGCAGTTCTTC.

V and J are TRBV5-8 and TRBJ2-3; 7 bases line up with TRBD2. Germline CDR1 is SGHTS and CDR2 is YDEGEE. V dropped 0 bases and J dropped 11; count of bases not matched to a gene: 6. The CDR3 length is 13 residues. The CDR3 sequence is CASSLASGGRQYF. The CDR3 DNA is TGTGCCAGCAGCTTGGCCTCCGGGGGGAGGCAGTATTTT.

This clone was picked up a small number of times. This sequence joins TRBV19 and TRBJ2-1, with 7 bases aligning to TRBD2. V trimming: 8 bases; J trimming: 4 bases; junction bases outside the gene matches: 8. CDR1 and CDR2 (germline): LNHDA, SQIVND (reference sequence). The CDR3 is 14 amino acids. CDR3 loop: CASGERAGYNEQFF. The CDR3 nucleotides are TGTGCCAGTGGGGAAAGAGCGGGGTACAATGAGCAGTTCTTC. Full variable domain (outside the CDR3, taken from reference TRBV19 and TRBJ2-1): DGGITQSPKYLFRKEGQNVTLSCEQNLNHDAMYWYRQDPGQGLRLIYYSQIVNDFQKGDIAEGYSVSREKKESFPLTVTSAQKNPTAFYLCASGERAGYNEQFFGPGTRLTVL.

This clone turned up a few times. V is TRBV4-1 and J is TRBJ1-6, with D unclear. From germline, CDR1 is MGHRA and CDR2 YSYEKL. CDR3 length equals 13 residues. V gave up 4 bases and J gave up 7 bases, with 8 bases separating them. CDR3 DNA: TGCGCCAGCAGCCGGGTAGGGAATTCACCCCTCCACTTT. It codes for CASSRVGNSPLHF.

The V and J genes are TRBV28 and TRBJ2-1; the match to TRBD2 covers 10 bases. J lost 3 bases, V lost 6 bases, and 5 bases had no gene match. The V gene's germline CDR1 is MDHEN and CDR2 SYDVKM. The CDR3 contains 15 residues. The CDR3 sequence is CASRASGSNYNEQFF. CDR3 DNA: TGTGCCAGCAGAGCTAGCGGGAGTAACTACAATGAGCAGTTCTTC.

About this clone: This specimen includes other DNA sequences encoding the same CDR3. This chain joins TRBV18 and TRBJ1-3; no definite D call. Germline V gene lookup returns CDR1 KGHSH and CDR2 LQKENI. The CDR3 is 13 residues long. V lost 2 bases, J lost 1 base, and 3 bases lay in between. DNA of the CDR3: TGTGCCAGCTCACCAACATCTGGAAACACCATATATTTT. Its translation: CASSPTSGNTIYF.

V and J are TRBV6-4 and TRBJ1-1; D not resolved. The CDR3 sequence is 18 residues long. The ends were cut back, 9 bases at V and 0 bases at J, with 26 bases in the middle. Germline values: CDR1 MRHNA, CDR2 SNTAGT. CDR3 amino acids: CASSVAGSPVLMNTEAFF. CDR3 DNA sequence: TGTGCCAGTTCAGTCGCGGGAAGTCCCGTTCTTATGAACACTGAAGCTTTCTTT.

This clone came up a few times. The chain uses TRBV5-1 and TRBJ2-3; possible D gene TRBD2, 6 bases. Trimming removed 4 bases from V and 1 base from J, with 10 bases in between. In germline, CDR1 is SGHRS, CDR2 YFSETQ. This CDR3 spans 14 amino acids. This CDR3 reads CASSPPSGTDTQYF. The DNA for the CDR3 is TGCGCCAGCAGCCCCCCTAGCGGCACAGATACGCAGTATTTT.

CDR3 amino acids: CASRGDRLYEQYF. Written as DNA, the CDR3 is TGTGCCAGCAGGGGGGACAGGCTCTACGAGCAGTACTTC. The chain uses TRBV21-1 and TRBJ2-7; the table's D call TRBD1 went unverified against the DNA. TRBV21-1 is annotated as a pseudogene. The CDR3 is made up of 13 amino acids.

The rearrangement joins TRBV9 to TRBJ2-1; D perhaps matches TRBD2 (7 bases). The V end was cut by 7 bases, the J end by 5 bases, with 16 bases between. From germline, CDR1 is SGDLS and CDR2 YYNGEE. The CDR3 has 14 residues. For the CDR3, the DNA is TGTGCCAGCGCGAAGGGGGGGAAAAACAATGAGCAGTTCTTC. As protein: CASAKGGKNNEQFF.

In its sample, this clone was seen once. In nucleotides, the CDR3 is TGTGCCAGCAGCTTAGTCGCTGGACAGGGGAGCTATGGCTACACCTTC. As protein: CASSLVAGQGSYGYTF. The chain uses TRBV11-3 and TRBJ1-2; 9 nucleotides align to TRBD1. V lost 1 base and J lost 4; bases outside the gene matches: 7. CDR3 size: 16 residues. Per the germline V gene, CDR1 is SGHNT and CDR2 is YENEEA.

The chain uses TRBV11-2 and TRBJ2-7, with D perhaps matching TRBD2 (6 bases). The CDR3 runs to 15 residues. The V gene's germline CDR1 is SGHAT and CDR2 FQNNGV. The V end was cut by 5 bases, the J end by 4 bases, with 18 bases between. The CDR3 sequence is CASSPTSLWGYEQYF. Written as DNA, the CDR3 is TGTGCCAGCAGCCCAACTAGCCTGTGGGGATACGAGCAGTACTTC.

This sequence joins TRBV30 and TRBJ2-7, with 7 bases aligning to TRBD2. The CDR3 is 14 amino acids. Trimming took 0 bases from V and 0 from J; bases not matched to a gene: 2. Germline V CDR1 and CDR2: GTSNPN, SVGIG (reference sequence). The CDR3 nucleotides read TGTGCCTGGAGTGTAGGGAGGGTCTCCTACGAGCAGTACTTC. Encoded protein: CAWSVGRVSYEQYF.

CDR3 loop: CASSDPGTAAYEQYF. The DNA for the CDR3 is TGTGCCAGCAGCGATCCAGGGACCGCCGCCTACGAGCAGTACTTC. This chain connects TRBV7-9 to TRBJ2-5; D might be TRBD1 or TRBD2, each matching 5 bases. The DNA end is a closer match to TRBJ2-7, so the J assignment may be wrong. Per the germline V gene, CDR1 is SEHNR and CDR2 is FQNEAQ (reference sequence). This CDR3 has 15 residues.

This clone was seen a handful of times. The CDR3 sequence: CASSFGGEQYF. For the CDR3, the DNA is TGTGCCAGCAGCTTTGGGGGCGAGCAGTACTTC. The chain links TRBV5-4 to TRBJ2-7; D may correspond to TRBD1 or TRBD2 (5 bases each). Germline-derived CDR1 and CDR2 are SGHNT and YYREEE (reference sequence). The CDR3 extends over 11 amino acids. Trimming took 2 bases from V and 6 from J, leaving 6 bases between them.

The rearrangement joins TRBV6-5 to TRBJ2-3, with 8 bases aligning to TRBD1. CDR1 is MNHEY and CDR2 is SVGAGI in the germline V gene. CDR3 size: 16 residues. The V segment lost 2 bases and the J segment 1 base; nucleotides outside the gene matches: 5. Written as DNA, the CDR3 is TGTGCCAGCAGTTACACTCAGGGGGCCGGCACAGATACGCAGTATTTT. As protein: CASSYTQGAGTDTQYF.

The chain uses TRBV7-9 and TRBJ2-3, with 9 bases that match TRBD2. CDR3 length: 19 amino acids. Germline CDR1 reads SEHNR; CDR2 reads FQNEAQ (reference sequence). V dropped 2 bases and J dropped 6; count of bases not matched to a gene: 18. The CDR3 DNA sequence: TGTGCCAGCAGCTTATCTACCGGGACTAGCTATCCCCCGAGGGATACGCAGTATTTT. Its translation: CASSLSTGTSYPPRDTQYF. The variable domain in full, completed from reference TRBV7-9 and TRBJ2-3, reads DTGVSQNPRHKITKRGQNVTFRCDPISEHNRLYWYRQTLGQGPEFLTYFQNEAQLEKSRLLSDRFSAERPKGSFSTLEIQRTEQGDSAMYLCASSLSTGTSYPPRDTQYFGPGTRLTVL.

The gene calls are TRBV11-3 and TRBJ1-4; 7 bases line up with TRBD1. This CDR3 comprises 20 residues. V lost 0 bases to trimming and J lost 2 bases; unmatched junction nucleotides: 15. Looked up from germline, CDR1 is SGHNT and CDR2 is YENEEA. CDR3 nucleotide sequence: TGTGCCAGCAGCTTAGACCGGGACAGCGAACCGGTTACGACTAATGAAAAACTGTTTTTT. Amino acid sequence: CASSLDRDSEPVTTNEKLFF. The variable domain in full, completed from reference TRBV11-3 and TRBJ1-4, reads EAGVVQSPRYKIIEKKQPVAFWCNPISGHNTLYWYLQNLGQGPELLIRYENEEAVDDSQLPKDRFSAERLKGVDSTLKIQPAELGDSAVYLCASSLDRDSEPVTTNEKLFFGSGTQLSVL.

The chain employs TRBV27 and TRBJ2-5; 9 bases match TRBD2. V shed 5 bases and J 5 bases; nucleotides not matched to a gene: 6. The V gene's germline CDR1 is MNHEY and CDR2 SMNVEV (reference sequence). The CDR3 is made up of 14 amino acids. CDR3 protein: CASSPSSGVETQYF. In DNA form, the CDR3 reads TGTGCCAGCAGTCCATCTAGCGGGGTGGAGACCCAGTACTTC.

This sequence joins TRBV19 and TRBJ2-3, with a weak D call TRBD2 (6 bases). The V end was cut by 5 bases, the J end by 9 bases, with 18 bases between. Germline V CDR1 and CDR2: LNHDA, SQIVND (reference sequence). The CDR3 totals 14 residues. The CDR3 sequence is CASSRGTPQITQYF. In nucleotides, the CDR3 is TGTGCCAGTAGTCGGGGGACCCCACAGATAACGCAGTATTTT.

The chain links TRBV7-2 to TRBJ2-1; possible D gene TRBD1, 6 bases. The CDR3 totals 14 residues. The germline V gene has CDR1 SGHTA and CDR2 FQGNSA. Trimming cost V 5 bases and J 9 bases, with 17 bases left between them. CDR3 loop: CASSQPEGGGEQFF. DNA of the CDR3: TGTGCCAGCAGCCAACCCGAAGGGGGTGGTGAGCAGTTCTTC.